These T cell receptor beta chains were read from a single sample in a study of cytomegalovirus exposure and HLA in healthy donors. Clones were read by immunoSEQ multiplex PCR, and TCRdb kept only the in-frame ones, dropping some. This table lists around 51,000 clones. Sequences were obtained from PBMCs. The receptor source for this set is a woman between 40 and 50 years old in good health and CMV-seronegative. Both conserved end residues are part of each CDR3. D genes are given only for firm matches.

D gene: TRBD1; V gene: TRBV7-3; J gene: TRBJ2-7; CDR3 DNA: TGTGCCAGCAGTACCGGGACAGTAGGGGAGCAGTACTTC; CDR3 protein: CASSTGTVGEQYF
D gene: NA; V gene: TRBV2; J gene: TRBJ2-5; CDR3 DNA: TGTGCCAGCAGTGTAGATGGGGGAGGCCAGTACTTC; CDR3 protein: CASSVDGGGQYF
D gene: NA; V gene: TRBV11-3; J gene: TRBJ1-1; CDR3 DNA: TGTGCCAGCAGCTTAGGATCGGGGAGCACTGAAGCTTTCTTT; CDR3 protein: CASSLGSGSTEAFF
D gene: NA; V gene: TRBV7-9; J gene: TRBJ1-1; CDR3 DNA: TGTGCCAGCAGCCTCGAGGGAGTCTACACTGAAGCTTTCTTT; CDR3 protein: CASSLEGVYTEAFF
D gene: TRBD2; V gene: TRBV9; J gene: TRBJ2-1; CDR3 DNA: TGTGCCAGCAGCGTAGGTGTCGGGGGGACCCCCGACAATGAGCAGTTCTTC; CDR3 protein: CASSVGVGGTPDNEQFF
D gene: TRBD1; V gene: TRBV27; J gene: TRBJ2-5; CDR3 DNA: TGTGCCAGCAGTCAACAGGGGCGAGAAGAGACCCAGTACTTC; CDR3 protein: CASSQQGREETQYF
D gene: NA; V gene: TRBV27; J gene: TRBJ1-5; CDR3 DNA: TGTGCCAGCAGTTTAACAGGAGGGCAGCCCCAGCATTTT; CDR3 protein: CASSLTGGQPQHF
D gene: TRBD1; V gene: TRBV29-1; J gene: TRBJ1-1; CDR3 DNA: TGCAGCGCTGACAGGGGCTCTGAAGATTTCTTT; CDR3 protein: CSADRGSEDFF
D gene: NA; V gene: TRBV18; J gene: TRBJ1-6; CDR3 DNA: TGTGCCAGCTCACTTGGGGATTCAGGGGATAATTCACCCCTCCACTTT; CDR3 protein: CASSLGDSGDNSPLHF
D gene: NA; V gene: TRBV5-1; J gene: TRBJ2-5; CDR3 DNA: TGCGCCAGCAGCTCCCCCCCGAGGGAGACCCAGTACTTC; CDR3 protein: CASSSPPRETQYF
D gene: NA; V gene: TRBV2; J gene: TRBJ1-1; CDR3 DNA: TGTGCCAGCGGGTCGGAAGGGGTGACGAACACTGAAGCTTTCTTT; CDR3 protein: CASGSEGVTNTEAFF
D gene: NA; V gene: TRBV2; J gene: TRBJ1-5; CDR3 DNA: TGTGCCAGCAGTGTAAGTCGGACACTCGAGCCCCAGCATTTT; CDR3 protein: CASSVSRTLEPQHF
D gene: NA; V gene: TRBV19; J gene: TRBJ2-7; CDR3 DNA: TGTGCCAGTACCCATGTCCGGGGAGAAGCCTACGAGCAGTACTTC; CDR3 protein: CASTHVRGEAYEQYF
D gene: NA; V gene: TRBV10-3; J gene: TRBJ2-1; CDR3 DNA: TGTGCCATCAGGACCGGGACATCCTCTGGGGATGAGCAGTTCTTC; CDR3 protein: CAIRTGTSSGDEQFF
D gene: NA; V gene: TRBV5-1; J gene: TRBJ2-7; CDR3 DNA: TGCGCCAGCAGCTCCGGGTACGAGCAGTACTTC; CDR3 protein: CASSSGYEQYF
D gene: TRBD1; V gene: TRBV14; J gene: TRBJ2-5; CDR3 DNA: TGTGCCAGCAGCCAAGTGGGACAGGGTCGTGAGACCCAGTACTTC; CDR3 protein: CASSQVGQGRETQYF
D gene: NA; V gene: TRBV7-8; J gene: TRBJ2-7; CDR3 DNA: TGTGCCAGCAGCCGACTGAGCTCCTACGAGCAGTACTTC; CDR3 protein: CASSRLSSYEQYF
D gene: NA; V gene: TRBV4-1; J gene: TRBJ2-5; CDR3 DNA: TGCGCCAGCAGCCAGCCCAGGGTGGCGGAGACCCAGTACTTC; CDR3 protein: CASSQPRVAETQYF
D gene: TRBD1; V gene: TRBV27; J gene: TRBJ2-2; CDR3 DNA: TGTGCCAGCAGTTTAACGGGGGGACAGGGGGCCGGGGAGCTGTTTTTT; CDR3 protein: CASSLTGGQGAGELFF
D gene: NA; V gene: TRBV28; J gene: TRBJ1-2; CDR3 DNA: TGTGCCAGCAGTTTAGGGGGGGCGGCCTATGGCTACACCTTC; CDR3 protein: CASSLGGAAYGYTF
D gene: NA; V gene: TRBV5-1; J gene: TRBJ1-2; CDR3 DNA: TGCGCCAGCAGCCAGGCAGGGGCGGACGGCTACACCTTC; CDR3 protein: CASSQAGADGYTF
D gene: NA; V gene: TRBV13; J gene: TRBJ1-2; CDR3 DNA: TGTGCCAGCAGCTTAAAAGGCAGGGATTATGGCTACACCTTC; CDR3 protein: CASSLKGRDYGYTF
D gene: NA; V gene: TRBV28; J gene: TRBJ1-2; CDR3 DNA: TGTGCCAGCATCTCTGGGGGGGTCAAGCGGGGCTATGGCTACACCTTC; CDR3 protein: CASISGGVKRGYGYTF
D gene: NA; V gene: TRBV29-1; J gene: TRBJ1-2; CDR3 DNA: TGCAGCGGGGAACAGGGTTATGGCTACACCTTC; CDR3 protein: CSGEQGYGYTF
D gene: NA; V gene: TRBV2; J gene: TRBJ1-5; CDR3 DNA: TGTGCCAGCAGTGAAGCGCTGGGACATGGACAGCCCCAGCATTTT; CDR3 protein: CASSEALGHGQPQHF
D gene: TRBD2; V gene: TRBV30; J gene: TRBJ2-7; CDR3 DNA: TGTGCCTGGAGTGTGGTTCTAGCGGAGTACGAGCAGTACTTC; CDR3 protein: CAWSVVLAEYEQYF
D gene: TRBD2; V gene: TRBV5-1; J gene: TRBJ2-7; CDR3 DNA: TGCGCCAGCAGTCCCTTGACTAGCGGGATTCGGGTAGGTCCGTACGAGCAGTACTTC; CDR3 protein: CASSPLTSGIRVGPYEQYF
D gene: TRBD1; V gene: TRBV6-4; J gene: TRBJ1-2; CDR3 DNA: TGTGCCAGCAGTGACTCGAACAGGGCAGGGGGTGGCTACACCTTC; CDR3 protein: CASSDSNRAGGGYTF
D gene: TRBD2; V gene: TRBV9; J gene: TRBJ2-1; CDR3 DNA: TGTGCCAGCAGCGCGACTAGCGGGAGAGTAAGTGAGCAGTTCTTC; CDR3 protein: CASSATSGRVSEQFF
D gene: NA; V gene: TRBV5-5; J gene: TRBJ1-5; CDR3 DNA: TGTGCCAGCAGCAGAGATCCGACAGGAAGGCAGCCCCAGCATTTT; CDR3 protein: CASSRDPTGRQPQHF
D gene: NA; V gene: TRBV13; J gene: TRBJ2-1; CDR3 DNA: TGTGCCAGCAGCCGGGAACGATACAATGAGCAGTTCTTC; CDR3 protein: CASSRERYNEQFF
D gene: NA; V gene: TRBV21-1; J gene: TRBJ1-5; CDR3 DNA: TGTGCCAGCACCACAGGGGGGCCCCAGCATTTT; CDR3 protein: CASTTGGPQHF
D gene: NA; V gene: TRBV28; J gene: TRBJ1-6; CDR3 DNA: TGTGCCAGCAGTCCCTTGGAGTCACCCCTCCACTTT; CDR3 protein: CASSPLESPLHF
D gene: TRBD1; V gene: TRBV18; J gene: TRBJ1-2; CDR3 DNA: TGTGCCAGCTCGCTTGGACAGGGAGTGTACACCTTC; CDR3 protein: CASSLGQGVYTF
D gene: NA; V gene: TRBV4-1; J gene: TRBJ1-5; CDR3 DNA: TGCGCCAGCAGCCAAGATGGCGTGGGAGGAGGCAATCAGCCCCAGCATTTT; CDR3 protein: CASSQDGVGGGNQPQHF
D gene: TRBD1; V gene: TRBV11-1; J gene: TRBJ2-3; CDR3 DNA: TGTGCCAGCAGCTTATCGGCATTGACAGGGGGCATCACAGATACGCAGTATTTT; CDR3 protein: CASSLSALTGGITDTQYF
D gene: NA; V gene: TRBV4-1; J gene: TRBJ1-6; CDR3 DNA: TGCGCCAGCAGCCAAGTGGGCCCCCTCCACTTT; CDR3 protein: CASSQVGPLHF
D gene: TRBD1; V gene: TRBV5-1; J gene: TRBJ2-7; CDR3 DNA: TGCGCCAGCAGCTCCCGGGACAGGTCCTACGAGCAGTACTTC; CDR3 protein: CASSSRDRSYEQYF
D gene: TRBD2; V gene: TRBV5-1; J gene: TRBJ2-3; CDR3 DNA: TGCGCCAGCAGCCCGGGACTAGCAATAGATAAGCAGTATTTT; CDR3 protein: CASSPGLAIDKQYF
D gene: NA; V gene: TRBV7-9; J gene: TRBJ1-4; CDR3 DNA: TGTGCCAGCAGCTTAGCGGCGGGGGCGGATAAACTGTTTTTT; CDR3 protein: CASSLAAGADKLFF
D gene: TRBD2; V gene: TRBV4-3; J gene: TRBJ2-3; CDR3 DNA: TGCGCCAGCAGCCAAGGGCCCGGGACTAGCGGGGGGGAAGATACGCAGTATTTT; CDR3 protein: CASSQGPGTSGGEDTQYF
D gene: TRBD1; V gene: TRBV10-1; J gene: TRBJ2-7; CDR3 DNA: TGCGCCAGCAGACACGGGACAGGTCCCTACGAGCAGTACTTC; CDR3 protein: CASRHGTGPYEQYF
D gene: TRBD1; V gene: TRBV18; J gene: TRBJ1-1; CDR3 DNA: TGTGCCAGCTCACCACAAGGACAGGACACTGAAGCTTTCTTT; CDR3 protein: CASSPQGQDTEAFF
D gene: NA; V gene: TRBV4-1; J gene: TRBJ1-3; CDR3 DNA: TGCGCCAGCAGCCAAGATGGACTCTCTGGAAACACCATATATTTT; CDR3 protein: CASSQDGLSGNTIYF
D gene: NA; V gene: TRBV12-5; J gene: TRBJ2-2; CDR3 DNA: TGTGCTAGTGGTTTCCAAACCGGGGAGCTGTTTTTT; CDR3 protein: CASGFQTGELFF